This T cell receptor beta chain was captured by sequencing in a study of blood T cells in healthy people across ages. V lost 4 bases and J 0 bases, leaving 15 bases between the germline ends. Germline values: CDR1 SQVTM, CDR2 ANQGSEA. This CDR3 region has 15 residues. Together with a sample-barcoded 5' primer, a J-beta primer mix was included in a second PCR lasting roughly 6 to 12 cycles. MiXCR, applied by TCRdb to the 5' RACE reads, yields one record per CDR3 protein. This table has about 1.4 million distinct CDR3 sequences, approximately 59% appearing once. The material sequenced was blood. The V gene is TRBV29-1, the J gene TRBJ1-1, with D possibly TRBD1 on 6 matching bases. This sequence originates from a man between 18 and 35 years old in good health. The CDR3 bases are TGCAGCGTTGGGGGGCAGAACACCTTGAACACTGAAGCTTTCTTT. Amino acid sequence: CSVGGQNTLNTEAFF.